A single sample gave rise to the 11 T cell receptor beta chains below, sequenced in a study of blood T cell repertoires in COVID-19. Here immunoSEQ multiplex PCR was the method, and the copy in TCRdb shows in-frame clones only, minus some. The profile covers about 290,000 clones, with 85% appearing a single time and around 4% taken by the ten largest. The sample was peripheral blood. The receptors were sampled from a woman aged 45-65 years with active or convalescent COVID-19.

The chain combines TRBV14 with TRBJ2-7, with 9 bases lining up with TRBD2. Germline V lookup: CDR1 SGHDN, CDR2 FVKESK. V lost 0 bases, J lost 2 bases, and 11 bases stayed unmatched. The CDR3 spans 18 residues. The CDR3 coding sequence is TGTGCCAGCAGCCAAGATTTCGGAGGGCTAGCGGGGCCCTACGAGCAGTACTTC. It codes for CASSQDFGGLAGPYEQYF.

The chain is built from TRBV7-9 and TRBJ2-7, with D maybe TRBD1 (6 bases). Trimming took 1 base from V and 2 from J, leaving 18 bases between them. Germline V gives CDR1 SEHNR, CDR2 FQNEAQ (reference sequence). The length of the CDR3 is 17 residues. The CDR3 spells CASSLGGGAGITYEQYF. In DNA form, the CDR3 reads TGTGCCAGCAGCTTAGGAGGGGGAGCAGGGATCACCTACGAGCAGTACTTC.

The chain combines TRBV2 with TRBJ2-3; D not certain. Germline V gene sequence: CDR1 SNHLY, CDR2 FYNNEI. There are 14 residues in the CDR3. The germline V and J ends were trimmed by 7 bases and 0 bases, with 11 bases remaining between them. CDR3 in amino acids: CASTVSTSTDTQYF. As DNA, the CDR3 is TGTGCCAGCACTGTCTCGACTAGCACAGATACGCAGTATTTT.

The rearrangement joins TRBV5-1 to TRBJ2-1, with TRBD2 matching over 7 bases. The CDR3 length is 15 residues. In germline, CDR1 is SGHRS, CDR2 YFSETQ. The V and J ends lost 2 bases and 8 bases, in that order; junction bases with no gene match: 10. CDR3 sequence reads: CASSFGGRTVDEQFF. CDR3 nucleotide sequence: TGCGCCAGCAGCTTTGGCGGGAGAACGGTAGATGAGCAGTTCTTC.

In its sample, this clone was seen once. The rearrangement joins TRBV10-3 to TRBJ2-7; 11 bases are shared with TRBD2. The CDR3 is 16 amino acids. J was trimmed by 10 bases and V by 3 bases; bases with no gene match: 14. Germline V gene sequence: CDR1 ENHRY, CDR2 SYGVKD. The CDR3, as DNA: TGTGCCATCAGTGATAGACTTAGCGGGAGGGCCTCTTTCCAGTACTTC. Amino acid sequence: CAISDRLSGRASFQYF.

A single count supports this clone. The gene calls are TRBV9 and TRBJ2-1; 7 bases fit TRBD2. There are 15 residues in the CDR3. The junction had 7 bases not matched to a gene; V was cut back by 4 bases and J by 3 bases. Germline V lookup: CDR1 SGDLS, CDR2 YYNGEE. CDR3 amino acids: CASSPGGGSYNEQFF. CDR3 bases: TGTGCCAGCAGCCCGGGTGGCGGGAGCTACAATGAGCAGTTCTTC.

This clone turned up a few times. V usage is TRBV30 and J usage is TRBJ1-4, with 9 bases that match TRBD1. CDR1 is GTSNPN, CDR2 SVGIG, per germline (reference sequence). The CDR3 has 14 residues. Trimming cost V 3 bases and J 6 bases; bases outside gene matches: 5. DNA for the CDR3: TGTGCCTGGAGCGCGGACAGGGGTGATGAAAAACTGTTTTTT. Its translation: CAWSADRGDEKLFF.

The sample holds one count of this clone. The rearrangement joins TRBV21-1 to TRBJ1-3; no DNA check was done on the table's D call, TRBD1. TRBV21-1 is a pseudogene segment. The CDR3 has 14 amino acids. CDR3 bases: TGTGCCAGCAGTACAGGGGGCGGTGGAAACACCATATATTTT. Its translation: CASSTGGGGNTIYF.

The chain combines TRBV7-2 with TRBJ1-2, with 7 positions matching TRBD1. The CDR3 runs to 13 residues. The germline V gene encodes CDR1 SGHTA and CDR2 FQGNSA. Unmatched junction bases numbered 6, after V lost 4 bases and J lost 7 bases. The CDR3 region is CASSSDRVGGYTF. The CDR3, as DNA: TGTGCCAGCAGCTCCGACAGGGTTGGTGGCTACACCTTC.

This sequence joins TRBV3-1 (or the pseudogene TRBV3-2) and TRBJ2-3; D remains unclear. This CDR3 spans 13 amino acids. Germline V gene sequence: CDR1 LGHDT, CDR2 YNNKEL (reference sequence). Between the trimmed V and J ends, which lost 1 base and 7 bases, there was a span of 9 bases. This CDR3 is CASSQVRTHTQYF. The CDR3 DNA follows: TGTGCCAGCAGCCAAGTTCGAACTCATACGCAGTATTTT.

This clone was observed a single time. The chain combines TRBV5-1 with TRBJ2-6; D remains ambiguous. V lost 0 bases to trimming and J lost 2 bases, with 6 bases between them. CDR3 size: 15 residues. Germline V gene data show CDR1 as SGHRS and CDR2 as YFSETQ. CDR3 sequence: CASSLGPTGANVLTF. CDR3 sequence (DNA): TGCGCCAGCAGCTTGGGGCCAACTGGGGCCAACGTCCTGACTTTC.